This T cell receptor (beta chain) was documented in a study of CD8+ T cells in alopecia areata. Across the whole study: At a dose of 5 to 10 mg twice daily, oral tofacitinib was given to treated patients. Notes on the study in general: Especially in alopecia totalis/universalis, lesional scalp showed greater clonality than normal scalp did. Between patients, shared TCR sequences were less clear than in mice. This was possibly due in part to HLA diversity in the patient population.

CDR1 is MGHRA, CDR2 YSYEKL, per germline. CDR3 length equals 16 residues. V shed 3 bases, J shed 1 base, and the junction held 6 bases outside the gene matches. As concerns this clone: Its target is not known.

The sequencing template was cDNA reverse transcribed from extracted RNA. Data came from immunoSEQ multiplex PCR; TCRdb stores just in-frame clones and leaves some out. The sample lists 200,000 to 250,000 clones; roughly 57% were seen once. This sample comprised CD4+ T cells sorted from blood, obtained at week 0. The sequence derives from a human donor with alopecia areata. This chain uses TRBV4-1 with TRBJ2-7; TRBD1 matches at 10 bases. CDR3 residues: CASSHAPGQGSYEQYF. The DNA for the CDR3 is TGCGCCAGCAGCCATGCCCCGGGACAGGGGTCCTACGAGCAGTACTTC.